These T cell receptor beta chains were read from a single sample in a study of blood T cell repertoires in COVID-19. Profiled with immunoSEQ multiplex PCR; TCRdb holds only in-frame clones, not every one. The profile shows 20,000 to 25,000 clones, 80% to 90% of them singletons. Sequencing was carried out using peripheral blood. These receptors all come from a man aged 50 or older with active COVID-19. Both conserved end residues are part of each CDR3. The D gene is left open where the match is weak. Rows may omit the clone size; those that give it use once, few, many or a size class.

cdr3_aa cdr3_nt j_call d_call clone_size v_call
CASTTGGSNIQYF TGTGCCAGCACCACAGGGGGGTCGAACATTCAGTACTTC TRBJ2-4 TRBD1 . TRBV6-6
CASSWARGRTTEAFF TGTGCCAGCAGCTGGGCAAGGGGGCGTACCACTGAAGCTTTCTTT TRBJ1-1 TRBD1 . TRBV7-9
CASSQGREGVSPLHF TGTGCCAGCAGCCAAGGGCGCGAAGGGGTTTCACCCCTCCACTTT TRBJ1-6 . . TRBV3-1/TRBV3-2
CASSIGQGLNTEAFF TGTGCCAGCAGCATCGGACAGGGGCTGAACACTGAAGCTTTCTTT TRBJ1-1 TRBD1 . TRBV27
CASSLSWGDHDNEQFF TGTGCCAGCAGCCTCTCATGGGGGGACCACGACAATGAGCAGTTCTTC TRBJ2-1 . few TRBV3-1/TRBV3-2
CASSSRISGNTIYF TGTGCCAGCAGTTCGCGTATCTCTGGAAACACCATATATTTT TRBJ1-3 . . TRBV6-6
CASSLVGAGQPQHF TGTGCCAGCAGCTTAGTGGGGGCCGGTCAGCCCCAGCATTTT TRBJ1-5 . . TRBV7-6
CASSLGLATNTDTQYF TGTGCCAGCAGCTTGGGACTAGCTACCAACACAGATACGCAGTATTTT TRBJ2-3 TRBD2 . TRBV5-4
CASSPPDSSYEQYF TGCGCCAGCAGCCCCCCGGACTCCTCCTACGAGCAGTACTTC TRBJ2-7 . . TRBV5-1
CASPQGQGRSPLHF TGCGCCAGCCCCCAAGGGCAGGGAAGATCACCCCTCCACTTT TRBJ1-6 . . TRBV23-1
CATSVSPREQFF TGTGCCACCAGCGTGAGCCCGAGGGAGCAGTTCTTC TRBJ2-1 . few TRBV15
CATSEVGTGGYGYTF TGTGCCACCAGTGAAGTAGGGACAGGGGGTTATGGCTACACCTTC TRBJ1-2 TRBD1 once TRBV24-1
CASSFLRATGELFF TGTGCCAGCAGCTTCCTCCGAGCCACCGGGGAGCTGTTTTTT TRBJ2-2 . . TRBV7-9
CASSSGTGPEKLFF TGTGCCAGCAGCTCGGGGACAGGGCCTGAAAAACTGTTTTTT TRBJ1-4 TRBD1 . TRBV9
CASSKSDSYGYTF TGTGCCAGCAGCAAAAGTGACAGCTATGGCTACACCTTC TRBJ1-2 . . TRBV21-1
CASSFSGEGEQYF TGTGCCAGCAGCTTTTCAGGGGAGGGCGAGCAGTACTTC TRBJ2-7 . once TRBV11-1
CATSSRVSGANVLTF TGTGCCACCAGCTCGCGAGTCTCTGGGGCCAACGTCCTGACTTTC TRBJ2-6 . . TRBV15
CASGIGQLWELFF TGTGCTAGTGGTATAGGACAGCTGTGGGAGCTGTTTTTT TRBJ2-2 . . TRBV12-5
CASSRGASEKLFF TGTGCCAGTTCGCGGGGGGCGAGTGAAAAACTGTTTTTT TRBJ1-4 . . TRBV6-6
CASSLGQGRNTEAFF TGCGCCAGCAGCCTCGGACAGGGGAGGAACACTGAAGCTTTCTTT TRBJ1-1 TRBD1 . TRBV4-1
CASSLESGQGPSEQYF TGTGCCAGCTCACTCGAGTCGGGACAGGGTCCGAGCGAGCAGTACTTC TRBJ2-7 TRBD1 . TRBV18
CASSRRPRGETQYF TGTGCCAGCTCACGAAGGCCCCGAGGAGAGACCCAGTACTTC TRBJ2-5 . . TRBV18
CSVGREGQGIHEQYF TGCAGCGTTGGTCGGGAGGGACAGGGTATCCACGAGCAGTACTTC TRBJ2-7 . . TRBV29-1
CASSLVSLGGTEAFF TGCGCCAGCAGCTTGGTCAGCTTGGGAGGGACTGAAGCTTTCTTT TRBJ1-1 . . TRBV5-1
CASSFDYEETQYF TGTGCCAGCAGTTTCGACTACGAAGAGACCCAGTACTTC TRBJ2-5 . . TRBV12-3/TRBV12-4
CASSLTRQRGDNEQFF TGTGCCAGCAGCTTGACCAGACAGCGGGGGGACAATGAGCAGTTCTTC TRBJ2-1 TRBD2 . TRBV5-5
CASSYRLLLGNEQFF TGTGCCAGCAGCTACCGACTGTTACTTGGGAATGAGCAGTTCTTC TRBJ2-1 . . TRBV7-2
CASSARARGDYGYTF TGTGCCAGTAGTGCACGGGCTCGGGGGGATTATGGCTACACCTTC TRBJ1-2 . . TRBV19
CASSQGLGGSYNEQFF TGCGCCAGCAGCCAAGGTCTCGGGGGCTCCTACAATGAGCAGTTCTTC TRBJ2-1 . . TRBV4-1
CAISSMTGGTYEQYF TGTGCCATCAGCTCAATGACAGGGGGCACCTACGAGCAGTACTTC TRBJ2-7 TRBD1 . TRBV10-3
CASSVSSGNGYTF TGTGCCAGCAGCGTATCTTCGGGGAATGGCTACACCTTC TRBJ1-2 . once TRBV9
CASSLGPGTFYNEQFF TGCGCCAGCAGCTTGGGTCCCGGGACTTTCTACAATGAGCAGTTCTTC TRBJ2-1 . . TRBV5-1
CASSLAGNTEAFF TGTGCCAGCAGCTTGGCAGGGAACACTGAAGCTTTCTTT TRBJ1-1 . . TRBV5-4
CASSPKGTGNNSPLHF TGTGCCAGCAGCCCAAAGGGGACAGGGAATAATTCACCCCTCCACTTT TRBJ1-6 TRBD1 . TRBV7-2
CASSLSTTGDYGYTF TGCGCCAGCAGCCTGAGCACCACAGGGGACTATGGCTACACCTTC TRBJ1-2 TRBD1 . TRBV5-1
CASRQTGQETQYF TGTGCCAGTAGGCAGACGGGCCAAGAGACCCAGTACTTC TRBJ2-5 . once TRBV19
CASSQDTYEQYF TGTGCCAGCAGCCAAGATACCTACGAGCAGTACTTC TRBJ2-7 . . TRBV3-1/TRBV3-2
CASSMSTGTDTQYF TGTGCCAGCAGCATGAGTACAGGCACAGATACGCAGTATTTT TRBJ2-3 . . TRBV11-2
CASSVARNTEAFF TGTGCCAGCAGCGTAGCTAGAAACACTGAAGCTTTCTTT TRBJ1-1 . . TRBV9
CASSLVGRGIDEQFF TGCGCCAGCAGCTTGGTAGGCAGGGGGATCGATGAGCAGTTCTTC TRBJ2-1 TRBD1 . TRBV5-1
CATSDSTSGGLNTGELFF TGTGCCACCAGTGACTCGACTAGCGGGGGGCTCAACACCGGGGAGCTGTTTTTT TRBJ2-2 TRBD2 . TRBV24-1
CASSGPAGSSYNEQFF TGTGCCAGCAGCGGGCCTGCGGGGAGCTCCTACAATGAGCAGTTCTTC TRBJ2-1 . . TRBV9
CASSWTQDNYNEQFF TGTGCCAGCAGTTGGACACAGGATAACTACAATGAGCAGTTCTTC TRBJ2-1 . . TRBV2
CASSDQRGDSYNEQFF TGTGCCAGCAGTGACCAGCGGGGGGACTCCTACAATGAGCAGTTCTTC TRBJ2-1 TRBD2 once TRBV6-2/TRBV6-3